The clone carrying this T cell receptor (beta chain) came up a few times. These data belong to a study of blood T cell repertoires in COVID-19. Assay: immunoSEQ multiplex PCR; the TCRdb copy retains only in-frame clones and omits some. The sample contains 240,000 or so clones, around 84% of which appear only once. Sequenced input: peripheral blood. The TCR originated in a woman between 18 and 30 years old with acute or convalescent COVID-19.

For the CDR3, the DNA is TGCGCCAGCAGCCAAGAAATTAGACTAGTGGCGACCAACGTCCTGACTTTC. Translation gives CASSQEIRLVATNVLTF. The chain uses TRBV4-3 and TRBJ2-6, with D tentatively TRBD2 (6 bases). Germline V lookup: CDR1 LGHNA, CDR2 YSLEER. V was trimmed by 0 bases and J by 8 bases, leaving 17 bases between them. The CDR3 sequence is 17 residues long.